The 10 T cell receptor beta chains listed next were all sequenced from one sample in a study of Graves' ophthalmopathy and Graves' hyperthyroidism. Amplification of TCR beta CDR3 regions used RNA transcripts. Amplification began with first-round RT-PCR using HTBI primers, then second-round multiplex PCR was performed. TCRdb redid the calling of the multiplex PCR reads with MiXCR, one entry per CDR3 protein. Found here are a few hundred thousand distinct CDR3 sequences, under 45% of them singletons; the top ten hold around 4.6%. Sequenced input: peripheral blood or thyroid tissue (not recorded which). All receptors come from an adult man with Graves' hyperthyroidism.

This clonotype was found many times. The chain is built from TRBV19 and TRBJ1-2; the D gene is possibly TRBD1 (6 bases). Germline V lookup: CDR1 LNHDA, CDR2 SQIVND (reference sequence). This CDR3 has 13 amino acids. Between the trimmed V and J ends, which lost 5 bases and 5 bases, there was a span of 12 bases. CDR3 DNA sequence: TGTGCCAGTAGTCTACGGGACACATATGGCTACACCTTC. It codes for CASSLRDTYGYTF. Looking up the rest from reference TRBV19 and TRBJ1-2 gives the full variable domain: DGGITQSPKYLFRKEGQNVTLSCEQNLNHDAMYWYRQDPGQGLRLIYYSQIVNDFQKGDIAEGYSVSREKKESFPLTVTSAQKNPTAFYLCASSLRDTYGYTFGSGTRLTVV.

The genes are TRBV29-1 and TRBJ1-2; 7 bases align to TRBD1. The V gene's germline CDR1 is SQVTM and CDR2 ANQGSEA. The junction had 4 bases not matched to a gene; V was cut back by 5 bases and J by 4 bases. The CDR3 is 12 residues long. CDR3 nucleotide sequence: TGCAGCGTTAGGACAGGCATCTATGGCTACACCTTC. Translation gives CSVRTGIYGYTF. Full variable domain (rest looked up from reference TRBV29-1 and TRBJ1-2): SAVISQKPSRDICQRGTSLTIQCQVDSQVTMMFWYRQQPGQSLTLIATANQGSEATYESGFVIDKFPISRPNLTFSTLTVSNMSPEDSSIYLCSVRTGIYGYTFGSGTRLTVV.

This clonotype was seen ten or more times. CDR3 sequence: CASSLLRTSMNTEAFF. CDR3 DNA: TGTGCCAGCAGCTTACTACGGACAAGCATGAACACTGAAGCTTTCTTT. The chain recombines TRBV11-1 with TRBJ1-1, with a weak D call TRBD1 (5 bases). V lost 2 bases and J lost 0, with 13 bases in between. The CDR3 is 16 residues long. Per the germline V gene, CDR1 is SGHAT and CDR2 is FQDESV (reference sequence).

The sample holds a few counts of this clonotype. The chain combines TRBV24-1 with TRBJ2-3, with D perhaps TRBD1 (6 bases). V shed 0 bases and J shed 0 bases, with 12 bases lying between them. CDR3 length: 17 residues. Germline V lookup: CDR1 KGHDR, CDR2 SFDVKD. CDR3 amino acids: CATSDLGWGTSTDTQYF. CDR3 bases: TGTGCCACCAGTGATTTGGGCTGGGGGACAAGCACAGATACGCAGTATTTT.

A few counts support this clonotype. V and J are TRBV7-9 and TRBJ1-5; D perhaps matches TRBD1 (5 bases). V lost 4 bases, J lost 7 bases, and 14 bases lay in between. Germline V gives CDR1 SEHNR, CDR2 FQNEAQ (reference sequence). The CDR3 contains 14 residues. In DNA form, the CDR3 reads TGTGCCAGCAGCTCGGGAGGGGCACGACAGCCCCAGCATTTT. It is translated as CASSSGGARQPQHF.

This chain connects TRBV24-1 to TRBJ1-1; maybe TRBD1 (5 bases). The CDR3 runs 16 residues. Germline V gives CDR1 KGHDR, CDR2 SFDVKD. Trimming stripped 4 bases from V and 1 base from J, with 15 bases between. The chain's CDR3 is CATSELPLGTNTEAFF. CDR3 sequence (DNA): TGTGCCACCAGTGAGTTGCCGCTGGGGACGAACACTGAAGCTTTCTTT.

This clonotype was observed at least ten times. The CDR3 region is CASSQDPGTVVQPQHF. Written as DNA, the CDR3 is TGCGCCAGCAGCCAAGATCCTGGGACCGTGGTCCAGCCCCAGCATTTT. The genes are TRBV4-1 and TRBJ1-5; perhaps TRBD1 as D (5 bases). Germline V lookup: CDR1 MGHRA, CDR2 YSYEKL. V lost 0 bases and J lost 7, with 16 bases in between. CDR3 length: 16 residues.

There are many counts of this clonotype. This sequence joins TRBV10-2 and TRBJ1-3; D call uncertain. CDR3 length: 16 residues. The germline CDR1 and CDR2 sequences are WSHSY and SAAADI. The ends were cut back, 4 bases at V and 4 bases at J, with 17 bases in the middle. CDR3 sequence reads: CASSAPVSTGGNTIYF. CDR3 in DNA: TGCGCCAGCAGTGCGCCCGTGAGTACTGGAGGAAACACCATATATTTT.

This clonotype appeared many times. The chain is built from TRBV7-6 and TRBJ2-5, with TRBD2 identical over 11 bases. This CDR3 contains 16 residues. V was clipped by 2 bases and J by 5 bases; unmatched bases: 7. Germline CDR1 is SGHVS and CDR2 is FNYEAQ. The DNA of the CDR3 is TGTGCCAGCAGCTTAAGTAGCGGGAGGGCCGGGGAGACCCAGTACTTC. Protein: CASSLSSGRAGETQYF.

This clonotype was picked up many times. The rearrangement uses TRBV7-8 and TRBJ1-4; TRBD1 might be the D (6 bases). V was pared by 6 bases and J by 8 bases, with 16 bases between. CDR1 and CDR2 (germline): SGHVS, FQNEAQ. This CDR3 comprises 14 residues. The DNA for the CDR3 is TGTGCCAGCAGTAAACACAGGGACCCAGAAAAACTGTTTTTT. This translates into CASSKHRDPEKLFF.